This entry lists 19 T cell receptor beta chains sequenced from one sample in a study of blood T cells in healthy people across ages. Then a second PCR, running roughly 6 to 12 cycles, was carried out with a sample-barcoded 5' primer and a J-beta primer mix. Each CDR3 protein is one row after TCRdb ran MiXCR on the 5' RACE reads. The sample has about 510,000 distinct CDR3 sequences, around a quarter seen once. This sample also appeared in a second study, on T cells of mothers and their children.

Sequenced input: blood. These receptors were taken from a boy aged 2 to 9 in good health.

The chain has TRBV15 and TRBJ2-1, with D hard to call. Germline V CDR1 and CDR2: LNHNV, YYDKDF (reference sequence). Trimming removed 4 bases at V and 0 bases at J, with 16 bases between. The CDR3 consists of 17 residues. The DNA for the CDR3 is TGTGCCACCAGCACCCAAACTGGGTGGAGCTCCTACAATGAGCAGTTCTTC. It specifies CATSTQTGWSSYNEQFF.

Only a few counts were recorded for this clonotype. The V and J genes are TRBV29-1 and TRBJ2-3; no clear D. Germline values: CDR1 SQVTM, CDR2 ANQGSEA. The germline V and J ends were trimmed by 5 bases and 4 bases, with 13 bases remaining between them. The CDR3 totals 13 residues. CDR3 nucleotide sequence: TGCAGCGTTCTAGACCTCGCTGCAGATACGCAGTATTTT. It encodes CSVLDLAADTQYF.

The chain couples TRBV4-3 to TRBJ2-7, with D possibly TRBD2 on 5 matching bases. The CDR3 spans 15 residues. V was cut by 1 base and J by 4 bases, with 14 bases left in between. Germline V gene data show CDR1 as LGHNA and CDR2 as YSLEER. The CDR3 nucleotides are TGCGCCAGCAGCCAAGTGTTGTTGGGCGGGTACGAGCAGTACTTC. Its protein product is CASSQVLLGGYEQYF.

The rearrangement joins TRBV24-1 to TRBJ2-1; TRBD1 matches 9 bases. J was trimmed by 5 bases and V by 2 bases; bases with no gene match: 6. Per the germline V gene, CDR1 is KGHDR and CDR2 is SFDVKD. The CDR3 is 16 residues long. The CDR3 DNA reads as TGTGCCACCAGTGATTCCGGGACAGGGAATGACAATGAGCAGTTCTTC. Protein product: CATSDSGTGNDNEQFF.

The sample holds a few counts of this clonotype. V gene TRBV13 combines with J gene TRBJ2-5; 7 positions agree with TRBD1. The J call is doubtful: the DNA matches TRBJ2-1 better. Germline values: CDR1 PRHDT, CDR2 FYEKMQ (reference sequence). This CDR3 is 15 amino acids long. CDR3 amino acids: CASSTGTAFYNEQFF. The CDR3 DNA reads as TGTGCCAGCAGTACCGGGACAGCTTTTTACAATGAGCAGTTCTTC.

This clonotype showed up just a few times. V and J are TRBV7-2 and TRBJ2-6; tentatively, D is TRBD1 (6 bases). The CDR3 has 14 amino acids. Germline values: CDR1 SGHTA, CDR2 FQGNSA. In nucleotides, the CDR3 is TGTGTCGTAGGGGGAAGCTCTGGGGCCAACGTCCTGACTTTC. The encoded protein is CVVGGSSGANVLTF. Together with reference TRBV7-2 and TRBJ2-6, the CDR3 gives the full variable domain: GAGVSQSPSNKVTEKGKDVELRCDPISGHTALYWYRQSLGQGLEFLIYFQGNSAPDKSGLPSDRFSAERTGGSVSTLTIQRTQQEDSAVYLCVVGGSSGANVLTFGAGSRLTVL.

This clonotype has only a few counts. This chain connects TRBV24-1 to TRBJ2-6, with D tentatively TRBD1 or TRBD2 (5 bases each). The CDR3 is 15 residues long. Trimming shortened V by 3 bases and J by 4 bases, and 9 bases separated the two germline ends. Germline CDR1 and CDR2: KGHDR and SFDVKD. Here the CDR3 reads CATSDEGTGANVLTF. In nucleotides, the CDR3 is TGTGCCACCAGTGATGAGGGGACCGGGGCCAACGTCCTGACTTTC.

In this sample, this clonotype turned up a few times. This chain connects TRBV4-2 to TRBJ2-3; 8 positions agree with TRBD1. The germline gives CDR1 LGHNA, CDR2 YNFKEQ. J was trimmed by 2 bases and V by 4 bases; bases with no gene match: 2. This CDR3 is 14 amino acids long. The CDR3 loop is CASSPGQDTDTQYF. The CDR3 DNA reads TGTGCCAGCAGCCCGGGACAGGACACAGATACGCAGTATTTT.

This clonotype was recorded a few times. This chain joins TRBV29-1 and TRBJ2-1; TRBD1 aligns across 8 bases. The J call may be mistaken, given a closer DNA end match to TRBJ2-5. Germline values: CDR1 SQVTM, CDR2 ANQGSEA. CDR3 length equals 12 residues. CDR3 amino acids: CSASRQGETQYF. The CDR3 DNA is TGCAGCGCCTCCCGACAGGGGGAGACCCAGTACTTC.

CDR3 region: CASSISYNGELFF. Here the CDR3 DNA reads TGTGCCAGCAGCATCAGCTATAACGGGGAGCTGTTTTTT. The chain is built from TRBV7-2 and TRBJ2-2; D unclear. The germline V gene has CDR1 SGHTA and CDR2 FQGNSA. Trimming removed 5 bases at V and 7 bases at J, with 11 bases between. The CDR3 has 13 amino acids.

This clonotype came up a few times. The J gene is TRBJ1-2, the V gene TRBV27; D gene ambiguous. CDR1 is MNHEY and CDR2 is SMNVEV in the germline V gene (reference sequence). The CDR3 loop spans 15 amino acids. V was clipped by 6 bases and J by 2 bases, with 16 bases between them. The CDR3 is CASSQKYRRNYGYTF. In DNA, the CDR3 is TGTGCCAGCAGCCAGAAATACCGCCGGAACTATGGCTACACCTTC.

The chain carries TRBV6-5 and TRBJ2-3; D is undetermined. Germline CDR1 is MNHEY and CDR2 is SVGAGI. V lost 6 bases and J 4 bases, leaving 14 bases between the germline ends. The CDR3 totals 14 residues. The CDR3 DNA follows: TGTGCCAGCAGCCTTAGTGTGTCGTCAGATACGCAGTATTTT. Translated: CASSLSVSSDTQYF.

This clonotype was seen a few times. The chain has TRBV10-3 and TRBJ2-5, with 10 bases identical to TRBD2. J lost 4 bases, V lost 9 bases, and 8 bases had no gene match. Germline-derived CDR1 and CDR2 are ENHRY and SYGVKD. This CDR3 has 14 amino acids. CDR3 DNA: TGTGCCATTATGAGCGGGGGGGCAGGAGAGACCCAGTACTTC. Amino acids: CAIMSGGAGETQYF.

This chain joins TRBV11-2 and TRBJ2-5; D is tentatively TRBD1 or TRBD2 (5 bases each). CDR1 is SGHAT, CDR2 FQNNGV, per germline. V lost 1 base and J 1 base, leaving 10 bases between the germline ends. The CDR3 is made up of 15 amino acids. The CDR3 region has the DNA TGTGCCAGCAGCTTAGGGGACGGTTTCCAAGAGACCCAGTACTTC. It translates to CASSLGDGFQETQYF.

The CDR3 reads CASRGETPRRETQYF. Here the CDR3 DNA reads TGTGCCAGCAGGGGAGAGACCCCACGGAGAGAGACCCAGTACTTC. The V gene is TRBV21-1, the J gene TRBJ2-5; the tabulated D call, TRBD2, remains unverified against the DNA. TRBV21-1 is listed as a pseudogene. The CDR3 has 15 residues.

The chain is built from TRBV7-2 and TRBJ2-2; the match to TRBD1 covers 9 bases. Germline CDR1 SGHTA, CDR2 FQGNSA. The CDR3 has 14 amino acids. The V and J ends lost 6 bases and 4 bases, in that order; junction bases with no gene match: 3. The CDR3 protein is CASSGTGFTGELFF. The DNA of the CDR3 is TGTGCCAGCAGTGGGACAGGGTTCACCGGGGAGCTGTTTTTT.

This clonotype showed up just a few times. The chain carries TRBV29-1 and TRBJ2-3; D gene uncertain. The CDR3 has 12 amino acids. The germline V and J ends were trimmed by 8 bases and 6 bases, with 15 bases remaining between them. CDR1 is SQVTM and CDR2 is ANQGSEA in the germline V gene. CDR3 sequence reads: CSSDRERDTQYF. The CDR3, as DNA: TGCAGCTCGGACCGAGAGAGGGATACGCAGTATTTT.

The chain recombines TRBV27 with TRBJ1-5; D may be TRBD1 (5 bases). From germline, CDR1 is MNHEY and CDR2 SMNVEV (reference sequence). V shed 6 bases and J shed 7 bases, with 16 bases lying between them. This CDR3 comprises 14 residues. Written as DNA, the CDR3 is TGTGCCAGCAGCCAAACAGGAGTTCGGCAGCCCCAGCATTTT. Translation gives CASSQTGVRQPQHF.

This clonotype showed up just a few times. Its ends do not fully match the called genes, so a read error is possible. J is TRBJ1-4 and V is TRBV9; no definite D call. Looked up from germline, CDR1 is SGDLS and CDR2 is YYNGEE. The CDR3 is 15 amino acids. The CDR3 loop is CASSGSTLPNEKLLF. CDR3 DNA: TGTGCCAGCAGCGGGAGCACACTGCCTAATGAAAAACTGCTTTTT. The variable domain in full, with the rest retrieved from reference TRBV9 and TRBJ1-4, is DSGVTQTPKHLITATGQRVTLRCSPRSGDLSVYWYQQSLDQGLQFLIQYYNGEERAKGNILERFSAQQFPDLHSELNLSSLELGDSALYFCASSGSTLPNEKLLFGSGTQLSVL.